In its sample, the clone carrying this T cell receptor (beta chain) was seen a few times. No antigen is known for it. Specified treatment: oral pan-JAK inhibitor, 5-10 mg twice daily. The germline V and J ends were trimmed by 0 bases and 7 bases, with 13 bases remaining between them. The CDR3 sequence is 15 residues long. Germline values: CDR1 MNHEY, CDR2 SMNVEV (reference sequence). The data stem from a study of CD8+ T cells in alopecia areata. Reverse transcription of extracted RNA yielded cDNA, which provided the sequencing template. TCRdb's table, derived via immunoSEQ multiplex PCR, lists solely in-frame clones and lacks some. The data show around 70,000 clones, approximately 30% seen once. Study conclusions and caveats: Many expanded lesional clones persisted during tofacitinib (in both scalp and blood).

This clonotype was obtained from a human donor with alopecia areata. The rearrangement links TRBV27 to TRBJ2-1; D gene uncertain. The specimen comprised CD8+ T cells sorted from blood, sampled at week 4, from a patient treated with tofacitinib. The CDR3 spells CASSLSAALINEQFF. DNA for the CDR3: TGTGCCAGCAGTTTATCGGCCGCCTTGATTAATGAGCAGTTCTTC.